This TCR beta chain was documented in a study of T-cell memory formation after mild COVID-19. At the level of the study: Most TCR clusters belonged to a single donor.

Study conclusions and caveats: Clones contracting day 15 to 85 were balanced CD4/CD8; later expanders leaned CD4+. Chiefly within CM and EM were the contracting CD4+ clones; CD8+ ones were within EMRA. Researchers found some responding clones in pre-infection memory, a sign that cross-reactive memory joined.

Germline assignment: CDR1 MNHEY and CDR2 SMNVEV (reference sequence). The CDR3 runs 14 residues. Deletions cut 6 bases from V and 0 bases from J, with 11 bases between. TCRdb reprocessed the 5' RACE reads via MiXCR and lists one record per CDR3 protein. The table has 65,000 to 90,000 distinct CDR3 sequences, 9.5% to 15% seen once. About this clonotype itself: The antigen is undetermined.

This receptor was obtained from a man aged 18 to 29 who had mild COVID-19 (a few samples of this study predate the infection). Cell type and time point are not known. The sample comprised PBMCs or a T cell subset sorted from them (not recorded which). V usage is TRBV27 and J usage is TRBJ1-2; D unresolved. CDR3 nucleotide sequence: TGTGCCAGCAGGGAGCTCGGGACTAACTATGGCTACACCTTC. Amino acids: CASRELGTNYGYTF.